The 30 T cell receptor beta chains in this list originate from one sample, sequenced in a study of blood T cell repertoires in COVID-19. TCRdb keeps only in-frame clones here, not all; method: immunoSEQ multiplex PCR. The sample yields under 250,000 clones, 70% to 90% seen once. The specimen sequenced was peripheral blood. These receptors all stem from a man younger than 35 with active or convalescent COVID-19.

The J gene is TRBJ2-7, the V gene TRBV2; D is perhaps TRBD1 (6 bases). CDR3 length: 14 residues. The V gene's germline CDR1 is SNHLY and CDR2 FYNNEI. Trimming left V 6 bases short and J 0 bases short, with 12 bases between. The CDR3 protein is CASSRDKSSYEQYF. The CDR3 DNA is TGTGCCAGCAGCCGGGACAAGTCCTCCTACGAGCAGTACTTC. Full variable domain (outside the CDR3, taken from reference TRBV2 and TRBJ2-7): EPEVTQTPSHQVTQMGQEVILRCVPISNHLYFYWYRQILGQKVEFLVSFYNNEISEKSEIFDDQFSVERPDGSNFTLKIRSTKLEDSAMYFCASSRDKSSYEQYFGPGTRLTVT.

The rearrangement links TRBV7-2 to TRBJ2-5, with 9 bases identical to TRBD2. V dropped 5 bases and J dropped 5; count of bases not matched to a gene: 6. The CDR3 length is 14 residues. Germline V gene lookup returns CDR1 SGHTA and CDR2 FQGNSA. CDR3 in DNA: TGTGCCAGCAGCCGTTCCAGCGGGGGGGAGACCCAGTACTTC. Translated: CASSRSSGGETQYF.

The chain carries TRBV4-3 and TRBJ1-1; D gene uncertain. Trimming took off 4 bases at V and 1 base at J, with 10 bases between the two ends. Germline values: CDR1 LGHNA, CDR2 YSLEER. The CDR3 extends over 14 amino acids. The CDR3 nucleotides read TGCGCCAGCAGCCTAAAATCCAGGAACACTGAAGCTTTCTTT. Encoded protein: CASSLKSRNTEAFF.

This chain links TRBV27 with TRBJ2-3, with 12 bases that match TRBD2. The CDR3 loop spans 18 amino acids. The junction had 7 bases not matched to a gene; V was cut back by 1 base and J by 2 bases. From germline, CDR1 is MNHEY and CDR2 SMNVEV (reference sequence). The CDR3 loop reads CASSLWASGRADTDTQYF. The DNA of the CDR3 is TGTGCCAGCAGTTTATGGGCTAGCGGGAGGGCCGACACAGATACGCAGTATTTT.

The V gene is TRBV11-2, the J gene TRBJ2-7, with 14 bases aligning to TRBD2. Germline CDR1 reads SGHAT; CDR2 reads FQNNGV. Trimming removed 5 bases from V and 6 bases from J; junction bases left unmatched: 6. The length of the CDR3 is 15 residues. CDR3 region: CASSLPGLAGVEQYF. CDR3 DNA sequence: TGTGCCAGCAGCCTACCGGGACTAGCGGGAGTCGAGCAGTACTTC.

This clone was seen a single time. The rearrangement uses TRBV4-3 and TRBJ2-1; possibly TRBD1 for D (6 bases). The CDR3 has 16 residues. In germline, CDR1 is LGHNA, CDR2 YSLEER. Trimming took 5 bases from V and 6 from J, leaving 20 bases between them. CDR3 loop: CASSFRAGGAGNEQFF. The CDR3 bases are TGCGCCAGCAGCTTTAGAGCTGGGGGCGCTGGCAATGAGCAGTTCTTC.

The chain combines TRBV7-3 with TRBJ2-3; D possibly corresponds to TRBD1 (7 bases). V shed 3 bases and J shed 2 bases, with 12 bases lying between them. CDR3 length: 15 residues. CDR1 is SGHTA and CDR2 is FQGTGA in the germline V gene. The CDR3 DNA reads as TGTGCCAGCAGCTTTCAGGGGGGAGACACAGATACGCAGTATTTT. It is translated as CASSFQGGDTDTQYF.

This clone appeared once. The J gene is TRBJ1-5, the V gene TRBV6-5; D unresolved. Germline loops: CDR1 MNHEY, CDR2 SVGAGI. The ends were cut back, 5 bases at V and 2 bases at J, with 13 bases in the middle. There are 15 residues in the CDR3. The CDR3 loop reads CASSLVTGRNQPQHF. CDR3 in DNA: TGTGCCAGCAGTCTTGTAACTGGGCGCAATCAGCCCCAGCATTTT.

The chain recombines TRBV30 with TRBJ2-2; 7 bases map to TRBD1. The CDR3 is made up of 15 amino acids. In germline, CDR1 is GTSNPN, CDR2 SVGIG (reference sequence). V shed 3 bases, J shed 4 bases, and the junction held 8 bases outside the gene matches. The CDR3 coding sequence is TGTGCCTGGAGCGCCGGGACAGTTCCCACCGGGGAGCTGTTTTTT. Protein product: CAWSAGTVPTGELFF.

The chain couples TRBV5-1 to TRBJ2-7, with D perhaps matching TRBD1 (5 bases). The CDR3 runs 12 residues. V gave up 6 bases and J gave up 0 bases, with 7 bases separating them. In germline, CDR1 is SGHRS, CDR2 YFSETQ. The CDR3 is CASKGSSYEQYF. The CDR3, as DNA: TGCGCCAGCAAGGGGTCCTCCTACGAGCAGTACTTC.

The J gene is TRBJ1-1, the V gene TRBV15, with no clear D. With 1 base removed from V and 7 bases from J, the gap between germline ends came to 4 bases. This CDR3 is 11 amino acids long. Looked up from germline, CDR1 is LNHNV and CDR2 is YYDKDF (reference sequence). The CDR3 protein is CATSRVSEAFF. The CDR3 DNA follows: TGTGCCACCAGCAGAGTGAGTGAAGCTTTCTTT. Full variable domain (remainder filled in from reference TRBV15 and TRBJ1-1): DAMVIQNPRYQVTQFGKPVTLSCSQTLNHNVMYWYQQKSSQAPKLLFHYYDKDFNNEADTPDNFQSRRPNTSFCFLDIRSPGLGDTAMYLCATSRVSEAFFGQGTRLTVV.

The CDR3 protein is CASSNRDSLNTEAFF. The CDR3 nucleotides read TGTGCCAGTAGTAACCGGGACAGCCTGAACACTGAAGCTTTCTTT. This rearrangement joins TRBV19 to TRBJ1-1, with TRBD1 matching over 7 bases. The trim removed 4 bases at V and 0 bases at J, leaving 5 bases unmatched. Germline V gene sequence: CDR1 LNHDA, CDR2 SQIVND (reference sequence). This CDR3 region has 15 residues. The complete variable domain, with remaining parts taken from reference TRBV19 and TRBJ1-1, reads DGGITQSPKYLFRKEGQNVTLSCEQNLNHDAMYWYRQDPGQGLRLIYYSQIVNDFQKGDIAEGYSVSREKKESFPLTVTSAQKNPTAFYLCASSNRDSLNTEAFFGQGTRLTVV.

This rearrangement joins TRBV6-6 to TRBJ1-2; D remains unclear. The germline CDR1 and CDR2 sequences are MNHNY and SVGAGI (reference sequence). CDR3 size: 15 residues. With 6 bases removed from V and 4 bases from J, the gap between germline ends came to 18 bases. Here the CDR3 reads CASRNGEGRTYGYTF. The CDR3 DNA follows: TGTGCCAGCAGGAACGGCGAGGGTCGCACCTATGGCTACACCTTC.

This chain joins TRBV30 and TRBJ1-5; D not resolved. Deletions cut 5 bases from V and 4 bases from J, with 12 bases between. The CDR3 contains 13 residues. Looked up from germline, CDR1 is GTSNPN and CDR2 is SVGIG (reference sequence). CDR3 protein: CAWGMVGNQPQHF. The CDR3 bases are TGTGCCTGGGGGATGGTCGGGAATCAGCCCCAGCATTTT.

V and J are TRBV4-3 and TRBJ2-7; 7 bases match TRBD2. The CDR3 spans 14 residues. CDR1 is LGHNA, CDR2 YSLEER, per germline. V lost 4 bases to trimming and J lost 4 bases; unmatched junction nucleotides: 7. This CDR3 is CASSRSGKTYEQYF. CDR3 sequence (DNA): TGCGCCAGCAGCCGGAGCGGGAAAACGTACGAGCAGTACTTC.

The V and J genes are TRBV3-1 (or the pseudogene TRBV3-2) and TRBJ2-3, with D possibly TRBD2 on 6 matching bases. The ends were cut back, 0 bases at V and 0 bases at J, with 10 bases in the middle. The CDR3 has 16 residues. Per germline, CDR1 LGHDT and CDR2 YNNKEL (reference sequence). The chain's CDR3 is CASSQELGGSTDTQYF. CDR3 DNA sequence: TGTGCCAGCAGCCAAGAGCTGGGGGGAAGCACAGATACGCAGTATTTT.

This clone occurred once. The chain has TRBV10-3 and TRBJ1-2; TRBD1 aligns across 7 bases. The CDR3 has 14 residues. The germline V gene has CDR1 ENHRY and CDR2 SYGVKD. V lost 0 bases to trimming and J lost 4 bases; unmatched junction nucleotides: 2. The chain's CDR3 is CAISESRTGYGYTF. The CDR3 region has the DNA TGTGCCATCAGTGAGTCAAGGACAGGCTATGGCTACACCTTC.

This clone showed up just a few times. This rearrangement joins TRBV4-3 to TRBJ1-1, with 10 bases lining up with TRBD1. CDR1 LGHNA and CDR2 YSLEER come from the germline V gene. The V gene end was trimmed by 1 base and the J gene end by 2 bases; junction bases not matched to a gene: 7. The CDR3 covers 17 residues. CDR3 sequence reads: CASSQGTGGFFNTEAFF. CDR3 DNA sequence: TGCGCCAGCAGCCAAGGGACAGGGGGATTCTTTAACACTGAAGCTTTCTTT.

This clone was detected only once. The V call is TRBV4-3, the J call TRBJ2-2, with TRBD2 matching over 10 bases. V shed 0 bases, J shed 5 bases, and the junction held 3 bases outside the gene matches. The CDR3 contains 16 residues. Germline assignment: CDR1 LGHNA and CDR2 YSLEER. CDR3 in amino acids: CASSQDSGRNTGELFF. DNA for the CDR3: TGCGCCAGCAGCCAAGATAGCGGGAGGAATACCGGGGAGCTGTTTTTT.

The chain uses TRBV6-2 or TRBV6-3 and TRBJ2-1; 10 positions match TRBD2. CDR1 MNHEY and CDR2 SVGEGT come from the germline V gene. CDR3 size: 15 residues. Losses at the gene ends were 7 bases for V and 3 bases for J; bases not matched to a gene: 6. This chain's CDR3 is CASNPLAGSYNEQFF. In DNA form, the CDR3 reads TGTGCCAGCAACCCACTAGCGGGAAGCTACAATGAGCAGTTCTTC.

The V and J genes are TRBV27 and TRBJ1-3, with D possibly being TRBD1 (6 bases). The CDR3 covers 15 residues. V lost 6 bases and J 4 bases, leaving 16 bases between the germline ends. The germline V gene has CDR1 MNHEY and CDR2 SMNVEV (reference sequence). The CDR3 spells CASRKQGGIGNTIYF. CDR3 nucleotides: TGTGCCAGCAGGAAACAGGGTGGAATCGGAAACACCATATATTTT.

The V call is TRBV10-3, the J call TRBJ2-2; a weak D match, TRBD2 (6 bases). The CDR3 is 16 amino acids. Per the germline V gene, CDR1 is ENHRY and CDR2 is SYGVKD. Trimming cost V 2 bases and J 2 bases, with 12 bases left between them. CDR3 in amino acids: CAISERWGVNTGELFF. CDR3 DNA sequence: TGTGCCATCAGTGAGCGGTGGGGGGTTAACACCGGGGAGCTGTTTTTT.

The chain has TRBV18 and TRBJ1-2; possibly TRBD1 for D (5 bases). Trimming cost V 3 bases and J 3 bases, with 11 bases left between them. There are 14 residues in the CDR3. CDR1 KGHSH and CDR2 LQKENI come from the germline V gene. CDR3 nucleotide sequence: TGTGCCAGCTCACCTTCCGGGGGTTACTATGGCTACACCTTC. Its translation: CASSPSGGYYGYTF.

The CDR3 loop is CATRERQAIPTDTQYF. The CDR3 region has the DNA TGTGCCACCAGAGAAAGGCAGGCCATTCCCACAGATACGCAGTATTTT. The chain carries TRBV15 and TRBJ2-3; D gene unclear. CDR3 length: 16 amino acids. In germline, CDR1 is LNHNV, CDR2 YYDKDF (reference sequence). Trimming removed 6 bases from V and 2 bases from J, with 18 bases in between.

This chain uses TRBV6-5 with TRBJ2-2; TRBD2 might be the D (5 bases). This CDR3 is 15 amino acids long. Trimming removed 6 bases at V and 0 bases at J, with 11 bases between. CDR1 and CDR2 from the germline V gene are MNHEY and SVGAGI. CDR3 DNA: TGTGCCAGCAGGGTGGAGGAAGCGAACACCGGGGAGCTGTTTTTT. As protein: CASRVEEANTGELFF.

The chain joins TRBV6-1 to TRBJ1-2; possibly TRBD1 for D (6 bases). The CDR3 is 13 residues long. The V gene lost 3 bases and the J gene lost 5 bases, with 10 bases spanning the gap. From germline, CDR1 is MNHNS and CDR2 SASEGT. In DNA form, the CDR3 reads TGTGCCAGCAGTGACAGGGGTTCTTATGGCTACACCTTC. Amino acids: CASSDRGSYGYTF.

V gene TRBV11-1 combines with J gene TRBJ2-5; 7 bases line up with TRBD1. With 4 bases clipped from V and 4 bases from J, the junction kept 3 bases outside the gene matches. The CDR3 is 13 residues long. Per the germline V gene, CDR1 is SGHAT and CDR2 is FQDESV (reference sequence). CDR3 DNA: TGTGCCAGCAGCTACAGGGGTCGAGAGACCCAGTACTTC. It translates to CASSYRGRETQYF.

The chain links TRBV5-1 to TRBJ2-1; D is unclear. The ends were cut back, 5 bases at V and 1 base at J, with 19 bases in the middle. The germline V gene has CDR1 SGHRS and CDR2 YFSETQ. The CDR3 has 17 residues. The CDR3 nucleotides read TGCGCCAGCAGACCCCAGATCGGAGTTAGGTCCTACAATGAGCAGTTCTTC. Its translation is CASRPQIGVRSYNEQFF.

CDR3 nucleotide sequence: TGTGCCAGCAGCTATGACTACGCTAGCGGGGGTCATACGCAGTATTTT. As protein: CASSYDYASGGHTQYF. The genes are TRBV6-2 or TRBV6-3 and TRBJ2-3; TRBD2 aligns across 10 bases. Per germline, CDR1 MNHEY and CDR2 SVGEGT. The CDR3 runs to 16 residues. V was pared by 6 bases and J by 7 bases, with 13 bases of the junction left unmatched.

This rearrangement joins TRBV6-5 to TRBJ1-1; no reliable D call. This CDR3 comprises 12 residues. V was trimmed by 7 bases and J by 2 bases, leaving 8 bases between them. Germline CDR1 reads MNHEY; CDR2 reads SVGAGI. CDR3 amino acids: CASITFNTEAFF. CDR3 DNA sequence: TGTGCCAGCATAACATTTAACACTGAAGCTTTCTTT.